This is a list of T cell receptor beta chains from one sample in a study of T-cell memory formation after mild COVID-19. One entry per CDR3 protein results from TCRdb running MiXCR on the 5' RACE reads. The table lists about 110,000 distinct CDR3 sequences, around an eighth of them singletons. The sample taken for sequencing was PBMCs or a T cell subset sorted from them (not recorded which). All receptors come from a man aged 18 to 29 who had mild COVID-19 (a few samples of this study predate the infection). Cell type and time point are not known. The CDR3 runs from the conserved cysteine through the conserved F or W. Each record gives: D gene, V gene, J gene, clone size, CDR3 protein, CDR3 DNA. The D gene is left open where the match is weak. For some rows the clone size is stated as once, few or many, or as a class when expanded; others skip it.

D: TRBD1; V: TRBV5-5; J: TRBJ1-5; size: NA; CDR3: CASSLETGVQPQHF; DNA: TGTGCCAGCAGCTTGGAGACAGGGGTTCAGCCCCAGCATTTT
D: NA; V: TRBV12-3/TRBV12-4; J: TRBJ1-2; size: few; CDR3: CASSPESHSNYGYTF; DNA: TGTGCCAGCAGTCCAGAGTCCCACTCTAACTATGGCTACACCTTC
D: NA; V: TRBV4-1; J: TRBJ2-7; size: NA; CDR3: CASSQGQLGEQYF; DNA: TGCGCCAGCAGCCAAGGACAGCTGGGCGAGCAGTACTTC
D: NA; V: TRBV7-8; J: TRBJ1-2; size: many; CDR3: CASSLMAPRGYTF; DNA: TGTGCCAGCAGCTTAATGGCCCCCCGGGGCTACACCTTC
D: TRBD1; V: TRBV7-9; J: TRBJ1-2; size: NA; CDR3: CASSSQGANYGYTF; DNA: TGTGCCAGCAGCTCCCAGGGGGCTAACTATGGCTACACCTTC
D: TRBD1; V: TRBV5-1; J: TRBJ2-3; size: NA; CDR3: CASSMTGPTDTQYF; DNA: TGCGCCAGCAGCATGACAGGGCCCACAGATACGCAGTATTTT
D: TRBD2; V: TRBV4-2; J: TRBJ2-7; size: NA; CDR3: CASSQEGGISYEQYF; DNA: TGTGCCAGCAGCCAAGAGGGGGGGATTTCCTACGAGCAGTACTTC
D: TRBD2; V: TRBV9; J: TRBJ2-1; size: NA; CDR3: CASSVVAGRWNEQFF; DNA: TGTGCCAGCAGCGTAGTAGCGGGGCGGTGGAATGAGCAGTTCTTC
D: NA; V: TRBV11-2; J: TRBJ2-7; size: NA; CDR3: CASSIDGFSYEQYF; DNA: TGTGCCAGCAGCATAGATGGGTTTTCCTACGAGCAGTACTTC
D: NA; V: TRBV25-1; J: TRBJ1-3; size: few; CDR3: CASADSANTIYF; DNA: TGTGCCAGCGCCGACTCGGCGAACACCATATATTTT
D: TRBD1; V: TRBV7-9; J: TRBJ2-1; size: many; CDR3: CASSLRQGYDEQFF; DNA: TGTGCCAGCAGCCTTCGACAGGGGTACGATGAGCAGTTCTTC
D: NA; V: TRBV4-1; J: TRBJ1-2; size: few; CDR3: CASSERTAGYYGYTF; DNA: TGCGCCAGCAGCGAGCGGACAGCCGGGTACTATGGCTACACCTTC
D: NA; V: TRBV5-6; J: TRBJ2-2; size: NA; CDR3: CASSLMGYGGELFF; DNA: TGTGCCAGCAGCTTGATGGGTTATGGCGGGGAGCTGTTTTTT
D: NA; V: TRBV7-3; J: TRBJ2-1; size: NA; CDR3: CASSLEAGTPLYEQFF; DNA: TGTGCCAGCAGCCTAGAAGCCGGGACCCCCCTCTATGAGCAGTTCTTC
D: NA; V: TRBV6-1; J: TRBJ1-2; size: few; CDR3: CASSGSALLSYYGYTF; DNA: TGTGCCAGCAGTGGGTCGGCACTGCTATCTTACTATGGCTACACCTTC
D: NA; V: TRBV27; J: TRBJ2-7; size: few; CDR3: CASSRAGQPNYEQYF; DNA: TGTGCCAGCAGTCGGGCGGGACAGCCAAACTACGAGCAGTACTTC
D: NA; V: TRBV12-3/TRBV12-4; J: TRBJ1-2; size: many; CDR3: CASSPPGILYGYTF; DNA: TGTGCCAGCAGTCCGCCCGGGATACTCTATGGCTACACCTTC
D: NA; V: TRBV7-8; J: TRBJ2-1; size: NA; CDR3: CASSLRDHWFF; DNA: TGTGCCAGCAGCCTCCGTGACCACTGGTTCTTC
D: NA; V: TRBV7-2; J: TRBJ2-3; size: few; CDR3: CASSLKGGTDTQYF; DNA: TGTGCCAGCAGCTTAAAGGGGGGCACAGATACGCAGTATTTT
D: NA; V: TRBV11-2; J: TRBJ2-5; size: few; CDR3: CASSLGGGGGETQYF; DNA: TGTGCCAGCAGCTTAGGGGGAGGGGGAGGAGAGACCCAGTACTTC
D: TRBD1; V: TRBV4-2; J: TRBJ2-1; size: few; CDR3: CASSQVSQGDEQFF; DNA: TGTGCCAGCAGCCAAGTGTCTCAGGGGGATGAGCAGTTCTTC
D: NA; V: TRBV6-5; J: TRBJ1-5; size: NA; CDR3: CASSPIRDQPQHF; DNA: TGTGCCAGCAGTCCCATCAGGGATCAGCCCCAGCATTTT
D: NA; V: TRBV5-1; J: TRBJ2-3; size: few; CDR3: CASSLDWGATPSSTDTQYF; DNA: TGCGCCAGCAGCTTGGATTGGGGGGCGACCCCAAGTAGCACAGATACGCAGTATTTT
D: TRBD1; V: TRBV7-9; J: TRBJ1-1; size: few; CDR3: CASSLVPDRAAFF; DNA: TGTGCCAGCAGCTTAGTCCCCGACAGGGCGGCTTTCTTT